The 22 T cell receptor beta chains listed next were all sequenced from one sample in a study of shared clonotypes between healthy human individuals. Naive CD8 cells were CD45RO-negative, positively selected for CCR7, excluding terminally differentiated effector memory CD45RA+ cells. Sequenced by immunoSEQ multiplex PCR; TCRdb stores in-frame clones only, minus some. This sample has about 2 million clones, with approximately 95% found just once. The sequenced sample was naive CD8+ T cells sorted from blood. The origin of the receptors is a man aged 18 to 29 in good health.

This clone was counted only a few times. The rearrangement uses TRBV25-1 and TRBJ1-1; no definite D call. V was trimmed by 7 bases and J by 1 base, leaving 10 bases between them. Per the germline V gene, CDR1 is MGHDK and CDR2 is SYGVNS. The CDR3 extends over 13 amino acids. The CDR3 nucleotides are TGTGCCAGCAAAATGACGGCGAACACTGAAGCTTTCTTT. It codes for CASKMTANTEAFF. Looking up the rest from reference TRBV25-1 and TRBJ1-1 gives the full variable domain: EADIYQTPRYLVIGTGKKITLECSQTMGHDKMYWYQQDPGMELHLIHYSYGVNSTEKGDLSSESTVSRIRTEHFPLTLESARPSHTSQYLCASKMTANTEAFFGQGTRLTVV.

The rearrangement links TRBV27 to TRBJ2-7; 7 positions agree with TRBD1. J was trimmed by 7 bases and V by 4 bases; bases with no gene match: 10. The V gene's germline CDR1 is MNHEY and CDR2 SMNVEV (reference sequence). This CDR3 region has 14 residues. The CDR3 coding sequence is TGTGCCAGCAGTTCCAGACAGGCCAGGGGGGAGCAGTACTTC. Translated: CASSSRQARGEQYF.

The chain combines TRBV9 with TRBJ2-3; D not certain. The CDR3 length is 16 residues. Per the germline V gene, CDR1 is SGDLS and CDR2 is YYNGEE. Trimming removed 0 bases at V and 0 bases at J, with 11 bases between. For the CDR3, the DNA is TGTGCCAGCAGCGTAGATGGTCTGTATAGCACAGATACGCAGTATTTT. It yields the protein CASSVDGLYSTDTQYF.

The gene calls are TRBV19 and TRBJ1-6; the D gene is possibly TRBD1 (5 bases). This CDR3 spans 18 amino acids. The germline V gene has CDR1 LNHDA and CDR2 SQIVND (reference sequence). V gave up 0 bases and J gave up 7 bases, with 19 bases separating them. In DNA, the CDR3 is TGTGCCAGTAGTATAGAGTGGCCTAGACAGAACCTAAATTCACCCCTCCACTTT. Amino acids: CASSIEWPRQNLNSPLHF.

The rearrangement links TRBV4-1 to TRBJ2-5; 8 bases agree with TRBD1. J was trimmed by 6 bases and V by 0 bases; bases with no gene match: 12. The CDR3 runs to 17 residues. Per the germline V gene, CDR1 is MGHRA and CDR2 is YSYEKL. Here the CDR3 reads CASSQDSVAGGWKTQYF. The CDR3 DNA reads TGCGCCAGCAGCCAAGATTCGGTGGCAGGGGGCTGGAAGACCCAGTACTTC.

V is TRBV30 and J is TRBJ1-1, with TRBD1 matching 9 bases. This CDR3 region has 16 residues. Losses at the gene ends were 1 base for V and 1 base for J; bases not matched to a gene: 7. In germline, CDR1 is GTSNPN, CDR2 SVGIG (reference sequence). The CDR3 nucleotides are TGTGCCTGGAGTGCGATAGGGGGACAGGGGAACACTGAAGCTTTCTTT. It encodes CAWSAIGGQGNTEAFF.

This sequence joins TRBV29-1 and TRBJ2-3; the D gene is possibly TRBD2 (5 bases). Germline-derived CDR1 and CDR2 are SQVTM and ANQGSEA. Between the trimmed V and J ends, which lost 6 bases and 0 bases, there was a span of 10 bases. This CDR3 has 13 amino acids. This chain's CDR3 is CSVWGASTDTQYF. As DNA, the CDR3 is TGCAGCGTGTGGGGAGCTAGCACAGATACGCAGTATTTT.

Points on this clone: Other DNA sequences of this sample code for an identical CDR3. The rearrangement links TRBV19 to TRBJ2-7; D is undetermined. V dropped 3 bases and J dropped 0 bases, with 9 bases sitting between them. This CDR3 has 14 residues. Germline CDR1 LNHDA, CDR2 SQIVND (reference sequence). The CDR3 sequence: CASSISAASYEQYF. The CDR3 DNA sequence: TGTGCCAGTAGTATTTCCGCAGCCTCCTACGAGCAGTACTTC.

This chain connects TRBV5-1 to TRBJ2-1, with TRBD2 identical over 11 bases. The germline V gene has CDR1 SGHRS and CDR2 YFSETQ. CDR3 size: 16 residues. The V gene end was trimmed by 4 bases and the J gene end by 5 bases; junction bases not matched to a gene: 8. The CDR3 loop reads CASSTLLAGVDNEQFF. As DNA, the CDR3 is TGCGCCAGCAGCACCCTACTAGCGGGAGTGGACAATGAGCAGTTCTTC. Looking up the rest from reference TRBV5-1 and TRBJ2-1 gives the full variable domain: KAGVTQTPRYLIKTRGQQVTLSCSPISGHRSVSWYQQTPGQGLQFLFEYFSETQRNKGNFPGRFSGRQFSNSRSEMNVSTLELGDSALYLCASSTLLAGVDNEQFFGPGTRLTVL.

The J gene is TRBJ2-1, the V gene TRBV4-3, with D tentatively TRBD1 (5 bases). V lost 4 bases and J lost 8, with 21 bases in between. The CDR3 covers 16 residues. CDR1 LGHNA and CDR2 YSLEER come from the germline V gene. CDR3 in DNA: TGCGCCAGCAGCCCCCAAAAATGGGGCCTAATGGATGAGCAGTTCTTC. It translates to CASSPQKWGLMDEQFF.

Comments on this clone: Other DNA sequences from this sample encode an identical CDR3 as well. The chain recombines TRBV27 with TRBJ2-3; D gene unclear. This CDR3 spans 14 amino acids. Looked up from germline, CDR1 is MNHEY and CDR2 is SMNVEV (reference sequence). V lost 2 bases to trimming and J lost 0 bases, with 6 bases between them. CDR3 sequence reads: CASSLVGSTDTQYF. Here the CDR3 DNA reads TGTGCCAGCAGTTTAGTCGGGAGCACAGATACGCAGTATTTT.

The chain couples TRBV6-1 to TRBJ1-1, with D possibly TRBD1 on 5 matching bases. Germline V gives CDR1 MNHNS, CDR2 SASEGT. V was cut by 6 bases and J by 0 bases, with 11 bases left in between. This CDR3 comprises 14 residues. CDR3 residues: CASREEGVNTEAFF. Written as DNA, the CDR3 is TGTGCCAGCAGGGAGGAAGGGGTGAACACTGAAGCTTTCTTT.

The J gene is TRBJ2-7, the V gene TRBV9; D gene uncertain. The length of the CDR3 is 15 residues. V dropped 0 bases and J dropped 5 bases, with 15 bases sitting between them. Per the germline V gene, CDR1 is SGDLS and CDR2 is YYNGEE. The CDR3 DNA reads as TGTGCCAGCAGCGTAGCTTCGACCCTAATCCACGAGCAGTACTTC. Translation: CASSVASTLIHEQYF. Filled out from reference TRBV9 and TRBJ2-7, the complete variable domain reads DSGVTQTPKHLITATGQRVTLRCSPRSGDLSVYWYQQSLDQGLQFLIQYYNGEERAKGNILERFSAQQFPDLHSELNLSSLELGDSALYFCASSVASTLIHEQYFGPGTRLTVT.

This chain joins TRBV27 and TRBJ2-1, with no clear D. V was cut by 2 bases and J by 0 bases, with 8 bases left in between. CDR1 MNHEY and CDR2 SMNVEV come from the germline V gene (reference sequence). CDR3 length: 15 amino acids. The CDR3 nucleotides read TGTGCCAGCAGTTTAGTGGGCGACTCCTACAATGAGCAGTTCTTC. Translation gives CASSLVGDSYNEQFF.

V gene TRBV5-4 combines with J gene TRBJ2-7, with D tentatively TRBD2 (5 bases). V was clipped by 2 bases and J by 3 bases, with 12 bases between them. Germline CDR1 and CDR2: SGHNT and YYREEE (reference sequence). This CDR3 has 14 amino acids. The CDR3 is CASSFSLAGYEQYF. CDR3 sequence (DNA): TGTGCCAGCAGCTTCTCCTTGGCGGGCTACGAGCAGTACTTC.

The sample holds one count of this clone. The chain uses TRBV7-9 and TRBJ2-3, with 11 bases lining up with TRBD2. The V segment lost 2 bases and the J segment 3 bases; nucleotides outside the gene matches: 4. CDR3 length: 16 amino acids. In germline, CDR1 is SEHNR, CDR2 FQNEAQ (reference sequence). CDR3 sequence reads: CASSLKLAGVTDTQYF. The CDR3 DNA reads as TGTGCCAGCAGCTTAAAACTAGCGGGAGTTACAGATACGCAGTATTTT. Complete variable domain (other parts from reference TRBV7-9 and TRBJ2-3): DTGVSQNPRHKITKRGQNVTFRCDPISEHNRLYWYRQTLGQGPEFLTYFQNEAQLEKSRLLSDRFSAERPKGSFSTLEIQRTEQGDSAMYLCASSLKLAGVTDTQYFGPGTRLTVL.

The chain is built from TRBV27 and TRBJ2-7; D may be TRBD1 (6 bases). Per the germline V gene, CDR1 is MNHEY and CDR2 is SMNVEV (reference sequence). The CDR3 runs to 16 residues. Trimming cost V 6 bases and J 7 bases, with 25 bases left between them. The CDR3 nucleotides read TGTGCCAGCAGCCCAGGGGAATTAGGCCCTACGGAGGAGCAGTACTTC. Residues: CASSPGELGPTEEQYF.

V and J are TRBV6-1 and TRBJ2-2; D not certain. The CDR3 has 15 amino acids. V lost 2 bases and J lost 1, with 8 bases in between. Germline V gene lookup returns CDR1 MNHNS and CDR2 SASEGT. Here the CDR3 reads CASSESLLNTGELFF. CDR3 DNA: TGTGCCAGCAGTGAAAGTCTACTGAACACCGGGGAGCTGTTTTTT.

The chain couples TRBV19 to TRBJ1-5; possibly TRBD1 for D (5 bases). V lost 7 bases to trimming and J lost 0 bases, with 13 bases between them. This CDR3 region has 15 residues. Germline CDR1 is LNHDA and CDR2 is SQIVND (reference sequence). The CDR3 protein is CASNWGGYSNQPQHF. DNA of the CDR3: TGTGCCAGTAATTGGGGCGGATATAGCAATCAGCCCCAGCATTTT. Drawing the rest from reference TRBV19 and TRBJ1-5, the complete variable domain is DGGITQSPKYLFRKEGQNVTLSCEQNLNHDAMYWYRQDPGQGLRLIYYSQIVNDFQKGDIAEGYSVSREKKESFPLTVTSAQKNPTAFYLCASNWGGYSNQPQHFGDGTRLSIL.

The chain couples TRBV6-5 to TRBJ2-7, with a possible D match to TRBD2 (5 bases). The germline gives CDR1 MNHEY, CDR2 SVGAGI. V was clipped by 6 bases and J by 2 bases, with 14 bases between them. The length of the CDR3 is 14 residues. CDR3 residues: CASSGVDSAYEQYF. Here the CDR3 DNA reads TGTGCCAGCAGCGGAGTGGACTCCGCCTACGAGCAGTACTTC.

The count of this clone is one. This chain uses TRBV10-3 with TRBJ2-7; unclear D gene. The germline V gene encodes CDR1 ENHRY and CDR2 SYGVKD. V shed 0 bases and J shed 4 bases, with 10 bases lying between them. The length of the CDR3 is 14 residues. DNA of the CDR3: TGTGCCATCAGTGAGTCTGCCAGCGAATACGAGCAGTACTTC. It yields the protein CAISESASEYEQYF.

The chain joins TRBV9 to TRBJ2-3; no clear D. Trimming took 0 bases from V and 6 from J, leaving 14 bases between them. This CDR3 is built from 15 residues. Germline V gene sequence: CDR1 SGDLS, CDR2 YYNGEE. The CDR3 DNA sequence: TGTGCCAGCAGCGTAGTTGAGCTTTCCGGCGATACGCAGTATTTT. Translation gives CASSVVELSGDTQYF.